Below, 19 T cell receptor beta chains from the same sample are listed, as sequenced in a study of T-cell reconstitution after alpha-beta-depleted transplantation in children. Researchers prepared the TCRbeta library using unique molecular identifiers, the study reports. TCRdb independently ran MiXCR on the PCR reads; one entry per CDR3 protein. The table has about 230,000 distinct CDR3 sequences, about 8.8% seen once. The sample was PBMCs from the stem cell graft donor, taken from the stem cell graft. The origin of the receptors is a human donor who donated a stem cell graft to a child with SCID.

The gene calls are TRBV12-3 or TRBV12-4 and TRBJ2-3, with D tentatively TRBD1 (5 bases). V was pared by 4 bases and J by 0 bases, with 11 bases between. This CDR3 contains 15 residues. The CDR3 DNA is TGTGCCAGCAGTTCAGACAGTACTAGCACAGATACGCAGTATTTT. Its protein product is CASSSDSTSTDTQYF.

In its sample, this clonotype was seen a few times. The chain combines TRBV9 with TRBJ2-7, with D hard to call. The CDR3 spans 14 residues. Germline V gene sequence: CDR1 SGDLS, CDR2 YYNGEE. The V gene lost 0 bases and the J gene lost 2 bases, with 9 bases spanning the gap. The CDR3 reads CASSVGGLPYEQYF. In nucleotides, the CDR3 is TGTGCCAGCAGCGTAGGTGGCTTGCCCTACGAGCAGTACTTC.

This clonotype has only a few counts. The chain uses TRBV5-6 and TRBJ2-7; unclear D gene. The V end was cut by 4 bases, the J end by 3 bases, with 17 bases between. CDR1 and CDR2 from the germline V gene are SGHDT and YYEEEE. The CDR3 sequence is 15 residues long. CDR3 DNA: TGTGCCAGCAGCGTCTTGGTGGGGAATTACTACGAGCAGTACTTC. Protein: CASSVLVGNYYEQYF.

This clonotype turned up a few times. The chain combines TRBV5-1 with TRBJ2-3, with TRBD1 as a possible D gene (6 bases). Trimming took 6 bases from V and 1 from J, leaving 12 bases between them. From germline, CDR1 is SGHRS and CDR2 YFSETQ. The CDR3 runs to 14 residues. The CDR3 DNA reads as TGCGCCAGCAATACAAGACAGGGCACAGATACGCAGTATTTT. This translates into CASNTRQGTDTQYF.

The V gene is TRBV13, the J gene TRBJ1-2, with D hard to call. The CDR3 contains 17 residues. Trimming stripped 3 bases from V and 4 bases from J, with 21 bases between. In germline, CDR1 is PRHDT, CDR2 FYEKMQ (reference sequence). The CDR3 reads CASSFGLLYAGLYGYTF. The CDR3 DNA reads TGTGCCAGCAGCTTCGGGCTCCTCTATGCGGGTCTCTATGGCTACACCTTC.

In this sample, this clonotype turned up a few times. V is TRBV7-2 and J is TRBJ1-1; 10 nucleotides agree with TRBD1. This CDR3 is built from 16 residues. The germline V gene encodes CDR1 SGHTA and CDR2 FQGNSA. V shed 1 base and J 3 bases; nucleotides not matched to a gene: 5. For the CDR3, the DNA is TGTGCCAGCAGCTTAGAGATGGGGACAGGGGACACTGAAGCTTTCTTT. Translation: CASSLEMGTGDTEAFF.

Many counts were recorded for this clonotype. The gene calls are TRBV15 and TRBJ2-2, with D perhaps matching TRBD1 (5 bases). Germline V lookup: CDR1 LNHNV, CDR2 YYDKDF (reference sequence). This CDR3 comprises 17 residues. Trimming removed 5 bases at V and 4 bases at J, with 20 bases between. The CDR3 coding sequence is TGTGCCACCAGCTTATCGGAGACAGACGTTGGCACCGGGGAGCTGTTTTTT. This codes for CATSLSETDVGTGELFF.

This clonotype was counted many times. The chain recombines TRBV6-5 with TRBJ2-5; 11 nucleotides match TRBD2. Unmatched junction bases numbered 2, after V lost 0 bases and J lost 2 bases. This CDR3 has 16 amino acids. The germline gives CDR1 MNHEY, CDR2 SVGAGI. The CDR3 DNA reads as TGTGCCAGCAGTTACTCAGGGACTAGCGGTCAAGAGACCCAGTACTTC. Translating gives CASSYSGTSGQETQYF.

The table lists this clonotype with many counts. The junction shows a germline mismatch at one end, possibly a read error. The chain links TRBV27 to TRBJ2-7, with D hard to call. The CDR3 runs to 13 residues. Germline CDR1 is MNHEY and CDR2 is SMNVEV (reference sequence). CDR3 coding DNA: TGTGCCAGCAGCTTATACCCCACCTACGAGCAGTACTTC. Protein sequence: CASSLYPTYEQYF.

This clonotype has ten or more counts. The chain uses TRBV11-2 and TRBJ2-1; 7 bases line up with TRBD2. Germline V lookup: CDR1 SGHAT, CDR2 FQNNGV. The CDR3 consists of 13 residues. Losses at the gene ends were 5 bases for V and 7 bases for J; bases not matched to a gene: 5. The DNA for the CDR3 is TGTGCCAGCAGCATAGGACTAGTTAATGAGCAGTTCTTC. Its protein product is CASSIGLVNEQFF.

This clonotype showed up many times. The chain joins TRBV11-2 to TRBJ2-7, with D perhaps TRBD2 (7 bases). This CDR3 has 15 residues. Between the trimmed V and J ends, which lost 5 bases and 1 base, there was a span of 15 bases. Germline-derived CDR1 and CDR2 are SGHAT and FQNNGV. This CDR3 is CASSVRGTISYEQYF. CDR3 DNA sequence: TGTGCCAGCAGCGTTAGGGGGACTATTTCCTACGAGCAGTACTTC. Drawing the rest from reference TRBV11-2 and TRBJ2-7, the complete variable domain is EAGVAQSPRYKIIEKRQSVAFWCNPISGHATLYWYQQILGQGPKLLIQFQNNGVVDDSQLPKDRFSAERLKGVDSTLKIQPAKLEDSAVYLCASSVRGTISYEQYFGPGTRLTVT.

Many counts were recorded for this clonotype. The gene calls are TRBV20-1 and TRBJ2-5, with unresolved D. This CDR3 has 12 amino acids. V was shortened by 5 bases and J by 5 bases, with 12 bases between the two germline ends. CDR1 is DFQATT, CDR2 SNEGSKA, per germline (reference sequence). CDR3: CSAYKVPETQYF. CDR3 bases: TGCAGTGCTTATAAAGTTCCGGAGACCCAGTACTTC.

This clonotype was seen many times. This sequence joins TRBV11-2 and TRBJ1-2; D unresolved. V dropped 4 bases and J dropped 5 bases, with 14 bases sitting between them. CDR3 length: 14 amino acids. Per germline, CDR1 SGHAT and CDR2 FQNNGV. DNA of the CDR3: TGTGCCAGCAGCTCGATCCGGGAGAAGTATGGCTACACCTTC. It specifies CASSSIREKYGYTF.

Comments on this clonotype: A read error may explain this, as a much larger clone is one base away. The rearrangement links TRBV18 to TRBJ1-2, with D unclear. This CDR3 region has 15 residues. Per germline, CDR1 KGHSH and CDR2 LQKENI. CDR3 in amino acids: CAISPSQELSYGYTF. In DNA form, the CDR3 reads TGTGCCATCTCACCGTCTCAGGAGCTCAGCTATGGCTACACCTTC. Full variable domain (remainder filled in from reference TRBV18 and TRBJ1-2): NAGVMQNPRHLVRRRGQEARLRCSPMKGHSHVYWYRQLPEEGLKFMVYLQKENIIDESGMPKERFSAEFPKEGPSILRIQQVVRGDSAAYFCAISPSQELSYGYTFGSGTRLTVV.

This clonotype was seen repeatedly, ten times or more. V gene TRBV6-1 combines with J gene TRBJ2-3; 7 bases agree with TRBD1. This CDR3 comprises 17 residues. With 5 bases clipped from V and 1 base from J, the junction kept 12 bases outside the gene matches. From germline, CDR1 is MNHNS and CDR2 SASEGT. The CDR3 DNA sequence: TGTGCCAGCAGTAGATTGCGGACAGGCCACCGCACAGATACGCAGTATTTT. This encodes CASSRLRTGHRTDTQYF.

This clonotype has a count of ten or more. The gene calls are TRBV7-2 and TRBJ1-1; D unresolved. With 4 bases removed from V and 7 bases from J, the gap between germline ends came to 13 bases. The CDR3 is made up of 13 amino acids. Germline CDR1 is SGHTA and CDR2 is FQGNSA. The CDR3 nucleotides are TGTGCCAGCAGCTCCAGGAACCCGAATGAAGCTTTCTTT. As protein: CASSSRNPNEAFF.

This clonotype was observed at least ten times. The chain recombines TRBV5-1 with TRBJ2-3, with 8 bases matching TRBD2. The CDR3 runs to 15 residues. V trimming: 4 bases; J trimming: 6 bases; junction bases outside the gene matches: 10. Looked up from germline, CDR1 is SGHRS and CDR2 is YFSETQ. CDR3 coding DNA: TGCGCCAGCAGCCTGGCTAGCGGGTATGTGGATACGCAGTATTTT. It specifies CASSLASGYVDTQYF.

This clonotype was counted ten times or more. The rearrangement links TRBV5-1 to TRBJ1-1; D unclear. This CDR3 has 11 residues. Germline values: CDR1 SGHRS, CDR2 YFSETQ. V gave up 0 bases and J gave up 8 bases, with 5 bases separating them. The CDR3 region is CASSLDREAFF. The CDR3 DNA reads TGCGCCAGCAGCTTGGACAGAGAAGCTTTCTTT.

This clonotype was recorded many times. This sequence joins TRBV7-9 and TRBJ2-5, with D possibly TRBD2 on 7 matching bases. The length of the CDR3 is 16 residues. Germline-derived CDR1 and CDR2 are SEHNR and FQNEAQ (reference sequence). V was pared by 7 bases and J by 7 bases, with 25 bases between. The DNA for the CDR3 is TGTGCCAGCACGCCCTCTACACGGGGGGCGAAGGGGACCCAGTACTTC. Amino acid sequence: CASTPSTRGAKGTQYF.